This T cell receptor (beta chain) is from a study of a mutant IDH1 vaccine in newly diagnosed glioma. Study context: Beginning 4-6 weeks after radiotherapy alone, or with temozolomide cycles, vaccination took place. Participants attended visit V12, the safety follow-up, at week 35, and then attended visit V13 at week 47. The study, taken as a whole, reports: Seemingly, top peripheral T cell clonotype changes bore no relation to pseudoprogression.

The CDR3 length is 13 residues. Germline V gene sequence: CDR1 LNHDA, CDR2 SQIVND (reference sequence). V lost 6 bases and J lost 3; bases outside the gene matches: 1. Time point here: week 47, end of study. All doses held 300 ug of mutant IDH1 20-mer peptide, with topical imiquimod. Donor diagnoses consisted of new WHO grade 3 or 4 IDH1-mutant, ATRX-lost astrocytomas. About this clone: What it recognizes is unknown.

Sequencing was performed with immunoSEQ multiplex PCR; in TCRdb, only in-frame clones are kept and a portion is missing. The data show about 34,000 clones, around nine tenths seen once. The rearrangement uses TRBV19 and TRBJ2-5; 10 bases agree with TRBD1. This TCR was recovered from a young woman with glioma. Source: PBMCs, taken from a glioma patient whose treatment included an IDH1 peptide vaccine. The CDR3 protein is CASRGQGKETQYF. In nucleotides, the CDR3 is TGTGCCAGTAGGGGACAGGGGAAAGAGACCCAGTACTTC.